Below, 17 T cell receptor beta chains from the same sample are listed, as sequenced in a study of blood T cell repertoires in COVID-19. Sequencing used immunoSEQ multiplex PCR; TCRdb keeps in-frame clones, though not all of them. The repertoire has roughly 200,000 clones, approximately 85% of them found once; the top ten carry approximately 5.1%. Specimen: peripheral blood. The receptors derive from an older woman with active or convalescent COVID-19.

The chain employs TRBV6-5 and TRBJ1-2; 7 bases line up with TRBD1. The V gene's germline CDR1 is MNHEY and CDR2 SVGAGI. This CDR3 is built from 14 residues. J was trimmed by 5 bases and V by 6 bases; bases with no gene match: 9. CDR3 region: CASRVTGERYGYTF. CDR3 nucleotides: TGTGCCAGCAGGGTAACAGGGGAGCGGTATGGCTACACCTTC.

The V and J genes are TRBV4-1 and TRBJ1-2; TRBD1 might be the D (5 bases). CDR3 size: 16 residues. The germline CDR1 and CDR2 sequences are MGHRA and YSYEKL. Trimming took 4 bases from V and 0 from J, leaving 15 bases between them. The CDR3 coding sequence is TGCGCCAGCAGCCTGGGAGGGGCGCCCGCTAACTATGGCTACACCTTC. Translated: CASSLGGAPANYGYTF.

The J gene is TRBJ2-1, the V gene TRBV7-9; 9 bases line up with TRBD1. The V gene's germline CDR1 is SEHNR and CDR2 FQNEAQ (reference sequence). The CDR3 has 14 residues. Germline trimming cut 7 bases from V and 6 bases from J; bases unmatched to any gene: 7. The chain's CDR3 is CASKGTGRGNEQFF. Written as DNA, the CDR3 is TGTGCCAGCAAAGGGACAGGGAGGGGCAATGAGCAGTTCTTC.

The rearrangement joins TRBV10-3 to TRBJ1-1; no clear D gene. The germline V gene encodes CDR1 ENHRY and CDR2 SYGVKD. The CDR3 runs to 12 residues. The CDR3 DNA reads TGTGCTCAAACCCGGGGGAACACTGAAGCTTTCTTT. This sequence encodes CAQTRGNTEAFF.

The rearrangement uses TRBV18 and TRBJ1-4, with D unclear. CDR1 KGHSH and CDR2 LQKENI come from the germline V gene. The CDR3 has 14 amino acids. Trimming took 1 base from V and 8 from J, leaving 11 bases between them. As DNA, the CDR3 is TGTGCCAGCTCACCACAACGGGAGGGCGAAAAACTGTTTTTT. This sequence encodes CASSPQREGEKLFF. The full variable domain, rest sourced from reference TRBV18 and TRBJ1-4, is NAGVMQNPRHLVRRRGQEARLRCSPMKGHSHVYWYRQLPEEGLKFMVYLQKENIIDESGMPKERFSAEFPKEGPSILRIQQVVRGDSAAYFCASSPQREGEKLFFGSGTQLSVL.

The chain combines TRBV6-5 with TRBJ2-5, with TRBD2 as a possible D gene (5 bases). The CDR3 spans 11 residues. V shed 11 bases and J shed 2 bases, with 9 bases lying between them. The germline V gene has CDR1 MNHEY and CDR2 SVGAGI. The CDR3 is CASRGQETQYF. The DNA for the CDR3 is TGTGCCTCCCGGGGACAAGAGACCCAGTACTTC.

The V and J genes are TRBV4-1 and TRBJ2-2, with D unresolved. The V and J ends lost 3 bases and 5 bases respectively, with 10 bases between them. Germline-derived CDR1 and CDR2 are MGHRA and YSYEKL. This CDR3 contains 14 residues. CDR3 DNA: TGCGCCAGCAGCCAGAATAGTCGTACCGGGGAGCTGTTTTTT. Its protein is CASSQNSRTGELFF.

The chain links TRBV5-1 to TRBJ1-4, with a tentative D call TRBD1 (6 bases). This CDR3 is 15 amino acids long. Per germline, CDR1 SGHRS and CDR2 YFSETQ. V gave up 0 bases and J gave up 7 bases, with 13 bases separating them. The CDR3 spells CASSLARGAGEKLFF. CDR3 DNA sequence: TGCGCCAGCAGCTTGGCCAGGGGCGCTGGTGAAAAACTGTTTTTT.

The J gene is TRBJ1-2, the V gene TRBV28, with 7 positions matching TRBD1. V was pared by 7 bases and J by 4 bases, with 3 bases of the junction left unmatched. The CDR3 has 12 amino acids. Germline loops: CDR1 MDHEN, CDR2 SYDVKM. The CDR3 loop reads CASNGQAYGYTF. For the CDR3, the DNA is TGTGCCAGCAACGGACAGGCCTATGGCTACACCTTC.

This rearrangement joins TRBV30 to TRBJ2-5; D possibly corresponds to TRBD2 (6 bases). The V end was cut by 3 bases, the J end by 1 base, with 21 bases between. Germline-derived CDR1 and CDR2 are GTSNPN and SVGIG (reference sequence). The CDR3 totals 17 residues. CDR3 DNA sequence: TGTGCCTGGAGCGAAGGGTGGAGGGCCACCCTCCAAGAGACCCAGTACTTC. Amino acid sequence: CAWSEGWRATLQETQYF. Full variable domain (outside the CDR3, taken from reference TRBV30 and TRBJ2-5): SQTIHQWPATLVQPVGSPLSLECTVEGTSNPNLYWYRQAAGRGLQLLFYSVGIGQISSEVPQNLSASRPQDRQFILSSKKLLLSDSGFYLCAWSEGWRATLQETQYFGPGTRLLVL.

The rearrangement links TRBV15 to TRBJ2-7, with 8 positions matching TRBD1. In germline, CDR1 is LNHNV, CDR2 YYDKDF (reference sequence). The CDR3 is made up of 14 amino acids. Trimming cost V 5 bases and J 5 bases; bases outside gene matches: 8. This CDR3 is CATSYTGGRDEQYF. The CDR3 DNA reads TGTGCCACCAGCTACACAGGGGGTAGGGACGAGCAGTACTTC.

This clone has more than one count but fewer than ten. The CDR3 protein is CAWSVFLLKNTGELFF. The CDR3 nucleotides read TGTGCCTGGAGTGTGTTCCTGTTAAAGAACACCGGGGAGCTGTTTTTT. This chain joins TRBV30 and TRBJ2-2; no definite D call. This CDR3 has 16 residues. The V end was cut by 0 bases, the J end by 1 base, with 12 bases between. From germline, CDR1 is GTSNPN and CDR2 SVGIG (reference sequence). The complete variable domain, with remaining parts taken from reference TRBV30 and TRBJ2-2, reads SQTIHQWPATLVQPVGSPLSLECTVEGTSNPNLYWYRQAAGRGLQLLFYSVGIGQISSEVPQNLSASRPQDRQFILSSKKLLLSDSGFYLCAWSVFLLKNTGELFFGEGSRLTVL.

The chain couples TRBV29-1 to TRBJ2-1; D ambiguous. V lost 8 bases and J 10 bases, leaving 24 bases between the germline ends. The CDR3 has 14 amino acids. CDR1 and CDR2 (germline): SQVTM, ANQGSEA. CDR3 protein: CSTSERGRYDEQFF. In DNA form, the CDR3 reads TGCAGCACATCGGAGAGAGGTAGATACGACGAGCAGTTCTTC.

The chain carries TRBV5-6 and TRBJ1-1; D gene ambiguous. The CDR3 covers 12 residues. V shed 3 bases and J shed 4 bases, with 7 bases lying between them. CDR1 is SGHDT and CDR2 is YYEEEE in the germline V gene. Here the CDR3 DNA reads TGTGCCAGCAGCTATGTGAGCACTGAAGCTTTCTTT. Its protein product is CASSYVSTEAFF. Drawing the rest from reference TRBV5-6 and TRBJ1-1, the complete variable domain is DAGVTQSPTHLIKTRGQQVTLRCSPKSGHDTVSWYQQALGQGPQFIFQYYEEEERQRGNFPDRFSGHQFPNYSSELNVNALLLGDSALYLCASSYVSTEAFFGQGTRLTVV.

In nucleotides, the CDR3 is TGTGCCAGCAGCTTAGGCCAGAAGAACACTGAAGCTTTCTTT. Translated: CASSLGQKNTEAFF. The rearrangement links TRBV13 to TRBJ1-1; D is uncertain. Germline-derived CDR1 and CDR2 are PRHDT and FYEKMQ (reference sequence). Between the trimmed V and J ends, which lost 0 bases and 1 base, there was a span of 6 bases. The CDR3 runs to 14 residues.

The rearrangement uses TRBV5-4 and TRBJ2-3, with 13 bases aligning to TRBD2. This CDR3 has 16 residues. The V segment lost 3 bases and the J segment 10 bases; nucleotides outside the gene matches: 11. In germline, CDR1 is SGHNT, CDR2 YYREEE (reference sequence). CDR3 amino acids: CASSSTSGTSGMAQYF. For the CDR3, the DNA is TGTGCCAGCAGCTCCACATCCGGGACTAGCGGGATGGCGCAGTATTTT.

This chain uses TRBV19 with TRBJ2-2; 8 bases are a match to TRBD1. V was clipped by 6 bases and J by 6 bases; unmatched bases: 6. The CDR3 has 14 amino acids. Germline CDR1 LNHDA, CDR2 SQIVND (reference sequence). CDR3 in amino acids: CASRPRQGPGELFF. CDR3 coding DNA: TGTGCCAGTAGGCCTCGACAGGGGCCCGGGGAGCTGTTTTTT.